This TCR beta chain was documented in a study of shared clonotypes between healthy human individuals. Across the study: There were three CD4 naive, three CD4 memory, two CD8 naive and one CD8 memory plates per donor.

In germline, CDR1 is MNHEY, CDR2 SVGAGI. V was pared by 0 bases and J by 1 base, with 13 bases between. The CDR3 covers 16 residues. Generated by immunoSEQ multiplex PCR, the TCRdb table keeps only in-frame clones and is missing some. Of approximately 2,000,000 clones in the sample, about 94% were seen once. The naive CD8 subset, CD45RO-negative cells positively selected for CCR7, excluded terminally differentiated effector memory CD45RA+ cells. The receptor comes from a man aged 18 to 30 in good health. Some clones in this sample may be carry-over from other donors' samples. Sequenced input: naive CD8+ T cells from PBMCs. J is TRBJ2-7 and V is TRBV6-5; perhaps TRBD1 as D (6 bases). CDR3 in DNA: TGTGCCAGCAGTTACTCGACCGGGACACAATCCTACGAGCAGTACTTC. Translated: CASSYSTGTQSYEQYF.